This record concerns one TCR beta chain sequence. The sample belongs to a study of T cell changes during pregnancy in multiple sclerosis. Here immunoSEQ multiplex PCR was the method, and the copy in TCRdb shows in-frame clones only, minus some. The repertoire holds some 41,000 clones, with 90% to 95% as singletons. Trimming shortened V by 0 bases and J by 0 bases, and 15 bases separated the two germline ends. The CDR3 extends over 17 amino acids. CDR1 is GTSNPN and CDR2 is SVGIG in the germline V gene (reference sequence). This TCR came from a female donor in good health, enrolled as a control in a pregnancy study. The chain employs TRBV30 and TRBJ1-5; D may be TRBD1 (6 bases). This sample comprised CD4+ T cells from peripheral blood mononuclear cells, obtained in the third trimester of pregnancy. CDR3 DNA sequence: TGTGCCTGGAGTGTGGCAGGGGATTCCAATAGCAATCAGCCCCAGCATTTT. Translated: CAWSVAGDSNSNQPQHF.